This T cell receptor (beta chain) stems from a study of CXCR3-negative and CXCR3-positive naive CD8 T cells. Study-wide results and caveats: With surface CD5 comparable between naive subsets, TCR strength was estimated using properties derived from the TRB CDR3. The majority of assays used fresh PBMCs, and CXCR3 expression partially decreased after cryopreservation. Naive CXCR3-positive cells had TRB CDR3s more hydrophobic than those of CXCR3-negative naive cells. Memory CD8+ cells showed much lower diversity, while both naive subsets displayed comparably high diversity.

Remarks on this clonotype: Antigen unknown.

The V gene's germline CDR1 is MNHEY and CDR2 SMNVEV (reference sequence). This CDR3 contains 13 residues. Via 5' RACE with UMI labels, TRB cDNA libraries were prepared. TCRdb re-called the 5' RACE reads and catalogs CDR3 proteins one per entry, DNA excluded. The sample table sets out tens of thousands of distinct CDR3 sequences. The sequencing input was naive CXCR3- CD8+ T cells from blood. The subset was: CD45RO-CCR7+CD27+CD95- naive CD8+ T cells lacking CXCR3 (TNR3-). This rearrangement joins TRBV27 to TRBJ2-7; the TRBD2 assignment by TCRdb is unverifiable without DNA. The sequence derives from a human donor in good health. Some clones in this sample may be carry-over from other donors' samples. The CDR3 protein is CASSLSSSGEQYF.